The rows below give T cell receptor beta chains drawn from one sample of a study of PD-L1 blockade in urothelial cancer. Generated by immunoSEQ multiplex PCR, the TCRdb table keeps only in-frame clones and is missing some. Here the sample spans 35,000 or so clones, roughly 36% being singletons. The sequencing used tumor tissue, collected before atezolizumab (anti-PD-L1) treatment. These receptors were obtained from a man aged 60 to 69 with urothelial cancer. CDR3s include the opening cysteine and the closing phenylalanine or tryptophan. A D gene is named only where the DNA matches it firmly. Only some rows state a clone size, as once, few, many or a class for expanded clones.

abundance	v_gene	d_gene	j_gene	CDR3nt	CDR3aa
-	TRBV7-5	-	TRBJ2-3	TGTGCCAGCAGCTTGGTTAGGGACCCAGATACGCAGTATTTT	CASSLVRDPDTQYF
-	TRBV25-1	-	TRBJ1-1	TGTGCCAGCAGTTCGGCGACTAGGGACGGCGCTGAAGCTTTCTTT	CASSSATRDGAEAFF
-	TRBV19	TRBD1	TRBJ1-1	TGTGCCAGTAGTACGGACAGGATGAACACTGAAGCTTTCTTT	CASSTDRMNTEAFF
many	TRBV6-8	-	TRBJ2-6	TGTGCCATCAGTAACTACTCTGGGGCCAACGTCCTGACTTTC	CAISNYSGANVLTF
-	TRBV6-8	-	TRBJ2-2	TGTGCCAGCAGTTACTCGCGCACCGGGGAGCTGTTTTTT	CASSYSRTGELFF
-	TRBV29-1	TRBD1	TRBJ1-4	TGCAGCGTCCTGGGACAGGGAGGTGAAAAACTGTTTTTT	CSVLGQGGEKLFF
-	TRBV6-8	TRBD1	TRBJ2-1	TGTGCCAGCAGTCACGGGACAGGGGGCAATGAGCAGTTCTTC	CASSHGTGGNEQFF
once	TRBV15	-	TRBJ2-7	TGTGCCACCAGCAGAGATCGATCGTCCTATCGTTCCGAGCAGTACTTC	CATSRDRSSYRSEQYF
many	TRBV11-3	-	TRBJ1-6	TGTGCCAGCAGCTTATACTCCGCAGGCTCACCCCTCCACTTT	CASSLYSAGSPLHF
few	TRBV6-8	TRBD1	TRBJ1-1	TGTGCCAGCAGTTACGCCAGAGGGGGCTACCCTGAAGCTTTCTTT	CASSYARGGYPEAFF
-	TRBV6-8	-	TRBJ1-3	TGTGCCAGCAGTTACTCGATACGAAATGGAAACACCATATATTTT	CASSYSIRNGNTIYF
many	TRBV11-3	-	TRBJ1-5	TGTGCCAGCAGACCGGGGCCGTATAGCAATCAGCCCCAGCATTTT	CASRPGPYSNQPQHF
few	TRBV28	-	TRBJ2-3	TGTGCCAGCAGTTCAAGGCTCCGAGGGACAGATACGCAGTATTTT	CASSSRLRGTDTQYF
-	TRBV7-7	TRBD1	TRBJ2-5	TGTGCCAGCAGACGGGACAGTGGTATTGAGACCCAGTACTTC	CASRRDSGIETQYF
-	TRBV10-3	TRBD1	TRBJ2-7	TGTGCCAGCGGACAGGGGGCGGCTAGCGAGCAGTACTTC	CASGQGAASEQYF
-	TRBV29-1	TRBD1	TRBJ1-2	TGCAGCGTCCATGCCGAACAGGGGGAGGATGACTATGGCTACACCTTC	CSVHAEQGEDDYGYTF
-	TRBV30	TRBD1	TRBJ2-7	TGTGCCTGGAGGACGTTAGGGGGCCCCTACGAGCAGTACTTC	CAWRTLGGPYEQYF
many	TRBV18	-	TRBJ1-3	TGTGCCAGCTCACCAGAAACCTCTGGAAACACCATATATTTT	CASSPETSGNTIYF
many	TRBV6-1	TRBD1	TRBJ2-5	TGTGCCAGCAGTGAAGCCCTGGGGACAGGAGGTGAGACCCAGTACTTC	CASSEALGTGGETQYF
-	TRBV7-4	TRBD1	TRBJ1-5	TGTGCCAGCAGCTTGTGGACAGGGAACAATCAGCCCCAGCATTTT	CASSLWTGNNQPQHF
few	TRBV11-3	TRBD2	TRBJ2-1	TGTGCCAGCAGCCGAGGGAGACTAGCGGGAATTGATGAGCAGTTCTTC	CASSRGRLAGIDEQFF
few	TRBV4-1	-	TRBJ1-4	TGCGCCAGCAGGAGGGAGATAGGGACAACTAATGAAAAACTGTTTTTT	CASRREIGTTNEKLFF
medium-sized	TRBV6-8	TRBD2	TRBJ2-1	TGTGCCATCAATCCTAGCGGGAGGGACTACAATGAGCAGTTCTTC	CAINPSGRDYNEQFF
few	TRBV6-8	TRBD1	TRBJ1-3	TGTGCCAGCTGTCGAGACAGGGACTCTGGAAACACCATATATTTT	CASCRDRDSGNTIYF
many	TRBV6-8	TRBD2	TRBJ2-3	TGTGCCAGCAGTAGGAGACTAGCGGGAGGCCTGTTGGATACGCAGTATTTT	CASSRRLAGGLLDTQYF